The 29 T cell receptor beta chains below come from one sample, sequenced in a study of a mutant IDH1 vaccine in newly diagnosed glioma. Using immunoSEQ multiplex PCR, the repertoire was profiled, and TCRdb retains in-frame clones only, with some absent. The data show around 60,000 clones, about nine tenths seen once. The time point here: baseline, week 1 (first vaccination visit). Noted treatment: pre-vaccination baseline after standard-of-care therapy. Source: PBMCs, taken from a glioma patient treated with radiotherapy, temozolomide or both. These receptors were obtained from a middle-aged man with glioma.

V gene TRBV5-1 combines with J gene TRBJ2-1; D unclear. V was pared by 3 bases and J by 3 bases, with 7 bases between. Germline values: CDR1 SGHRS, CDR2 YFSETQ. This CDR3 contains 13 residues. This CDR3 reads CASSSRIYNEQFF. Written as DNA, the CDR3 is TGCGCCAGCAGCTCCCGGATCTACAATGAGCAGTTCTTC.

The chain uses TRBV4-2 and TRBJ2-6; TRBD1 matches 7 bases. Germline CDR1 reads LGHNA; CDR2 reads YNFKEQ. The CDR3 is 16 amino acids. V shed 0 bases, J shed 2 bases, and the junction held 1 base outside the gene matches. The CDR3 sequence is CASSQEGGAGANVLTF. The CDR3 DNA reads as TGTGCCAGCAGCCAAGAAGGGGGCGCTGGGGCCAACGTCCTGACTTTC.

This sequence joins TRBV19 and TRBJ2-3, with D hard to call. The CDR3 runs to 14 residues. Trimming stripped 3 bases from V and 1 base from J, with 8 bases between. Per germline, CDR1 LNHDA and CDR2 SQIVND (reference sequence). The CDR3 DNA reads TGTGCCAGTAGTATTAACGGGCGCACAGATACGCAGTATTTT. This gives the protein CASSINGRTDTQYF.

This chain links TRBV5-1 with TRBJ1-3; D gene uncertain. The length of the CDR3 is 15 residues. Trimming shortened V by 0 bases and J by 0 bases, and 7 bases separated the two germline ends. The germline CDR1 and CDR2 sequences are SGHRS and YFSETQ. The CDR3 here is CASSLDTYSGNTIYF. In DNA form, the CDR3 reads TGCGCCAGCAGCTTGGACACCTACTCTGGAAACACCATATATTTT.

V gene TRBV7-9 combines with J gene TRBJ2-5; 8 bases are a match to TRBD1. Losses at the gene ends were 6 bases for V and 1 base for J; bases not matched to a gene: 10. Germline V gene lookup returns CDR1 SEHNR and CDR2 FQNEAQ (reference sequence). The CDR3 runs to 16 residues. CDR3: CASRVPGQAFQETQYF. CDR3 sequence (DNA): TGTGCCAGCAGGGTCCCGGGACAGGCGTTCCAAGAGACCCAGTACTTC.

The rearrangement joins TRBV7-6 to TRBJ1-3, with 7 bases that match TRBD1. Losses at the gene ends were 5 bases for V and 0 bases for J; bases not matched to a gene: 19. Looked up from germline, CDR1 is SGHVS and CDR2 is FNYEAQ. This CDR3 comprises 20 residues. The CDR3 protein is CASSQSSGQILTYSGNTIYF. DNA for the CDR3: TGTGCCAGCAGCCAATCCTCGGGACAGATTCTGACGTACTCTGGAAACACCATATATTTT. The entire variable domain, with the rest obtained from reference TRBV7-6 and TRBJ1-3, is as follows: GAGVSQSPRYKVTKRGQDVALRCDPISGHVSLYWYRQALGQGPEFLTYFNYEAQQDKSGLPNDRFSAERPEGSISTLTIQRTEQRDSAMYRCASSQSSGQILTYSGNTIYFGEGSWLTVV.

The chain links TRBV19 to TRBJ2-3; 9 bases are shared with TRBD2. J gave up 3 bases and V 5 bases, and 9 bases lay outside the gene matches. Germline CDR1 is LNHDA and CDR2 is SQIVND (reference sequence). The CDR3 spans 16 residues. As DNA, the CDR3 is TGTGCCAGTAGTGGACGAGTAGCGGGAGAGACAGATACGCAGTATTTT. It specifies CASSGRVAGETDTQYF.

This sequence joins TRBV19 and TRBJ1-5; D unresolved. The CDR3 has 13 residues. Trimming removed 6 bases at V and 5 bases at J, with 11 bases between. Per the germline V gene, CDR1 is LNHDA and CDR2 is SQIVND (reference sequence). The DNA for the CDR3 is TGTGCCAGTAGCGATGCCTTTGATCAGCCCCAGCATTTT. Translating gives CASSDAFDQPQHF. The variable domain in full, with the rest retrieved from reference TRBV19 and TRBJ1-5, is DGGITQSPKYLFRKEGQNVTLSCEQNLNHDAMYWYRQDPGQGLRLIYYSQIVNDFQKGDIAEGYSVSREKKESFPLTVTSAQKNPTAFYLCASSDAFDQPQHFGDGTRLSIL.

V is TRBV15 and J is TRBJ2-5; 9 bases fit TRBD1. V shed 5 bases and J 4 bases; nucleotides not matched to a gene: 11. The CDR3 length is 16 residues. Germline CDR1 and CDR2: LNHNV and YYDKDF (reference sequence). The CDR3 DNA is TGTGCCACCAGCGGGAGAGACAGGGGGTGGATAGAGACCCAGTACTTC. Translation gives CATSGRDRGWIETQYF.

The V and J genes are TRBV9 and TRBJ1-3, with a tentative D call TRBD1 (6 bases). CDR1 and CDR2 from the germline V gene are SGDLS and YYNGEE. The CDR3 spans 14 residues. V lost 4 bases and J lost 2, with 10 bases in between. The CDR3 DNA follows: TGTGCCAGCAGCAAACAGGGTCCTGGAAACACCATATATTTT. Translated, it gives CASSKQGPGNTIYF.

For the CDR3, the DNA is TGTGCCAGCTCACCACAGGTGGGCCCTGAAGCTTTCTTT. Amino acid sequence: CASSPQVGPEAFF. The V gene is TRBV18, the J gene TRBJ1-1; D is uncertain. The V gene lost 1 base and the J gene lost 6 bases, with 9 bases spanning the gap. The CDR3 is made up of 13 amino acids. Germline V gives CDR1 KGHSH, CDR2 LQKENI.

V is TRBV18 and J is TRBJ2-1; D uncertain. The CDR3 covers 15 residues. V shed 1 base and J shed 5 bases, with 12 bases lying between them. Per the germline V gene, CDR1 is KGHSH and CDR2 is LQKENI. CDR3 DNA: TGTGCCAGCTCACCACGGCAGGCTGGCCACAATGAGCAGTTCTTC. Protein sequence: CASSPRQAGHNEQFF.

V is TRBV2 and J is TRBJ1-1; D is undetermined. Germline CDR1 SNHLY, CDR2 FYNNEI. The ends were cut back, 7 bases at V and 1 base at J, with 1 base in the middle. CDR3 length equals 10 residues. The DNA of the CDR3 is TGTGCCAGCAAGAACACTGAAGCTTTCTTT. Translated, it gives CASKNTEAFF.

The chain uses TRBV9 and TRBJ2-5; 8 bases align to TRBD2. Unmatched junction bases numbered 2, after V lost 3 bases and J lost 1 base. This CDR3 spans 14 amino acids. CDR1 SGDLS and CDR2 YYNGEE come from the germline V gene. As DNA, the CDR3 is TGTGCCAGCAGCGCGGGGGGGGGCCAAGAGACCCAGTACTTC. Protein: CASSAGGGQETQYF.

The chain uses TRBV25-1 and TRBJ1-4; possibly TRBD1 for D (5 bases). The germline V gene encodes CDR1 MGHDK and CDR2 SYGVNS. The V and J ends lost 6 bases and 8 bases respectively, with 13 bases between them. This CDR3 is built from 13 residues. CDR3 sequence reads: CASRWGIGEKLFF. The CDR3 DNA is TGTGCCAGCAGGTGGGGGATTGGGGAAAAACTGTTTTTT.

The chain couples TRBV9 to TRBJ1-4; D is perhaps TRBD1 (6 bases). CDR3 length: 15 amino acids. V gave up 4 bases and J gave up 8 bases, with 18 bases separating them. Germline V gives CDR1 SGDLS, CDR2 YYNGEE. The CDR3 sequence is CASSLEGGRNEKLFF. DNA for the CDR3: TGTGCCAGCAGCCTCGAGGGGGGTCGTAACGAAAAACTGTTTTTT. The variable domain in full, with the rest retrieved from reference TRBV9 and TRBJ1-4, is DSGVTQTPKHLITATGQRVTLRCSPRSGDLSVYWYQQSLDQGLQFLIQYYNGEERAKGNILERFSAQQFPDLHSELNLSSLELGDSALYFCASSLEGGRNEKLFFGSGTQLSVL.

V usage is TRBV6-5 and J usage is TRBJ2-1; 7 bases fit TRBD2. J lost 9 bases, V lost 0 bases, and 8 bases had no gene match. Germline V gene sequence: CDR1 MNHEY, CDR2 SVGAGI. The CDR3 has 15 residues. The CDR3 DNA reads as TGTGCCAGCAGTTACTCGAAGCGGGGCGGGGCTGAGCAGTTCTTC. Encoded protein: CASSYSKRGGAEQFF.

Written as DNA, the CDR3 is TGTGCCAGCAGTTTGGGACAGGGGAATTACTACGAGCAGTACTTC. Translating gives CASSLGQGNYYEQYF. The chain links TRBV6-6 to TRBJ2-7; 10 bases are a match to TRBD1. Per the germline V gene, CDR1 is MNHNY and CDR2 is SVGAGI (reference sequence). CDR3 length: 15 residues. The V gene end was trimmed by 4 bases and the J gene end by 3 bases; junction bases not matched to a gene: 6.

V is TRBV7-6 and J is TRBJ2-2, with a weak D call TRBD2 (7 bases). Per germline, CDR1 SGHVS and CDR2 FNYEAQ. The germline V and J ends were trimmed by 4 bases and 6 bases, with 15 bases remaining between them. The CDR3 sequence is 15 residues long. The CDR3 is CASSSLGGGSGELFF. CDR3 nucleotides: TGTGCCAGCAGCTCGTTAGGGGGGGGATCCGGGGAGCTGTTTTTT.

This clone has just one count. The chain employs TRBV29-1 and TRBJ2-1, with D tentatively TRBD1 (6 bases). Trimming took off 7 bases at V and 2 bases at J, with 9 bases between the two ends. The CDR3 contains 12 residues. Per germline, CDR1 SQVTM and CDR2 ANQGSEA. CDR3 amino acids: CSARTAYNEQFF. As DNA, the CDR3 is TGCAGCGCAAGGACAGCCTACAATGAGCAGTTCTTC.

This clone was detected only a few times. This sequence joins TRBV27 and TRBJ2-5; D possibly matches TRBD1 or TRBD2 (5 bases each). Germline V CDR1 and CDR2: MNHEY, SMNVEV (reference sequence). The V and J ends lost 4 bases and 2 bases respectively, with 14 bases between them. This CDR3 is built from 15 residues. The CDR3 region is CASSSRRDLQETQYF. The CDR3 bases are TGTGCCAGCAGTTCCCGCCGGGACCTTCAAGAGACCCAGTACTTC.

This chain joins TRBV13 and TRBJ2-7; 8 bases are shared with TRBD1. The CDR3 is 14 residues long. The germline gives CDR1 PRHDT, CDR2 FYEKMQ (reference sequence). J was trimmed by 3 bases and V by 5 bases; bases with no gene match: 6. The CDR3, as DNA: TGTGCCAGCAGCGAGGGACAGGAAATCTACGAGCAGTACTTC. It is translated as CASSEGQEIYEQYF. Full variable domain (missing parts from reference TRBV13 and TRBJ2-7): AAGVIQSPRHLIKEKRETATLKCYPIPRHDTVYWYQQGPGQDPQFLISFYEKMQSDKGSIPDRFSAQQFSDYHSELNMSSLELGDSALYFCASSEGQEIYEQYFGPGTRLTVT.

The chain employs TRBV5-6 and TRBJ1-2; 7 bases fit TRBD1. Germline CDR1 and CDR2: SGHDT and YYEEEE. The CDR3 extends over 14 amino acids. V lost 7 bases and J lost 0; bases outside the gene matches: 6. The CDR3 nucleotides read TGTGCCAGCCATAGACAGGGAACTAACTATGGCTACACCTTC. Its protein is CASHRQGTNYGYTF.

The gene calls are TRBV27 and TRBJ1-1; weak D call: TRBD1 (6 bases). The CDR3 totals 14 residues. Germline V gene data show CDR1 as MNHEY and CDR2 as SMNVEV (reference sequence). V lost 2 bases and J lost 5, with 12 bases in between. The CDR3 is CASSLTGILTEAFF. CDR3 coding DNA: TGTGCCAGCAGTTTAACAGGGATTTTGACTGAAGCTTTCTTT.

CDR3 in amino acids: CASHGAGEETQYF. CDR3 in DNA: TGTGCCAGCCACGGCGCGGGAGAAGAGACCCAGTACTTC. The chain is built from TRBV6-6 and TRBJ2-5; 7 bases are shared with TRBD2. Germline lookup yields CDR1 MNHNY and CDR2 SVGAGI (reference sequence). Unmatched junction bases numbered 6, after V lost 8 bases and J lost 3 bases. The CDR3 covers 13 residues.

J is TRBJ2-1 and V is TRBV10-3, with TRBD2 identical over 11 bases. Germline trimming cut 3 bases from V and 5 bases from J; bases unmatched to any gene: 9. CDR1 ENHRY and CDR2 SYGVKD come from the germline V gene. The CDR3 is 17 residues long. The DNA for the CDR3 is TGTGCCATCAGTGACAATCGACTAGCGGGAACTAACAATGAGCAGTTCTTC. It translates to CAISDNRLAGTNNEQFF.

The chain carries TRBV11-2 and TRBJ2-1, with D uncertain. The CDR3 consists of 15 residues. Looked up from germline, CDR1 is SGHAT and CDR2 is FQNNGV. Trimming cost V 5 bases and J 0 bases, with 11 bases left between them. CDR3 DNA sequence: TGTGCCAGCAGCGCCCGGCCAAGCTCCTACAATGAGCAGTTCTTC. Translated, it gives CASSARPSSYNEQFF. Supplemented by reference TRBV11-2 and TRBJ2-1, the full variable domain reads EAGVAQSPRYKIIEKRQSVAFWCNPISGHATLYWYQQILGQGPKLLIQFQNNGVVDDSQLPKDRFSAERLKGVDSTLKIQPAKLEDSAVYLCASSARPSSYNEQFFGPGTRLTVL.

This CDR3 is CASSYNPRRYEKLFF. The CDR3 DNA follows: TGTGCCAGCAGTTACAACCCCAGGAGATATGAAAAACTGTTTTTT. V usage is TRBV2 and J usage is TRBJ1-4, with unresolved D. This CDR3 contains 15 residues. Germline V lookup: CDR1 SNHLY, CDR2 FYNNEI. V lost 5 bases to trimming and J lost 6 bases, with 16 bases between them. The full variable domain, its missing parts supplied by reference TRBV2 and TRBJ1-4, is EPEVTQTPSHQVTQMGQEVILRCVPISNHLYFYWYRQILGQKVEFLVSFYNNEISEKSEIFDDQFSVERPDGSNFTLKIRSTKLEDSAMYFCASSYNPRRYEKLFFGSGTQLSVL.

The chain uses TRBV30 and TRBJ1-5; TRBD1 agrees at 7 bases. This CDR3 is built from 13 residues. Germline CDR1 is GTSNPN and CDR2 is SVGIG (reference sequence). The trim removed 2 bases at V and 6 bases at J, leaving 4 bases unmatched. The CDR3, as DNA: TGTGCCTGGAGTTCAGGGGGGAGTCAGCCCCAGCATTTT. Translation: CAWSSGGSQPQHF.